This TCR beta chain was profiled in a study of blood T cell repertoires in COVID-19. This clone was counted once. Per the study methods: The authors estimated nucleated cell counts from reference gene primer amplification. TCRdb keeps only in-frame clones here, not all; method: immunoSEQ multiplex PCR. D and trimming were read from the DNA, whereas the V and J calls and clone size are those reported in that table. This table has under 250,000 clones, around 90% appearing once. The germline V and J ends were trimmed by 5 bases and 0 bases, with 8 bases remaining between them. This CDR3 comprises 14 residues. CDR1 is SEHNR, CDR2 FQNEAQ, per germline (reference sequence).

What was sequenced was peripheral blood. This receptor was obtained from a man younger than 40 with COVID-19, enrolled during active disease. This chain links TRBV7-9 with TRBJ1-3; D call uncertain. CDR3 region: CASSTGSSGNTIYF. The CDR3 nucleotides read TGTGCCAGCAGCACGGGTAGCTCTGGAAACACCATATATTTT.